This is a list of T cell receptor beta chains from one sample in a study of cytomegalovirus exposure and HLA in healthy donors. Produced via immunoSEQ multiplex PCR; TCRdb's table is partial and in-frame only. This table has a few hundred thousand clones, about 80% appearing once. The sample was PBMCs. Receptors were obtained from a girl aged 2-10 years in good health and CMV-seronegative. Each CDR3 is given without its conserved first and last residue.

>TRBJ2-1|TRBV5-4
ASSPEIVHHEQF
>TRBJ1-2|TRBV27
ASRDTGNPGYT
>TRBJ2-3|TRBV6-5
ASTPRTVGRQY
>TRBJ2-2|TRBV6-5
ASSYEGAQDTGELF
>TRBJ1-1|TRBV7-6
ASSSQLQGEAF
>TRBJ2-3|TRBV10-3
AISVEGPKDTQY
>TRBJ2-1|TRBV5-1
ASSTGQVVNEQF
>TRBJ1-1|TRBV19
ASSIDGQGVIGNTEAF
>TRBJ1-1|TRBV6-5
ASSWGGGPAEAF
>TRBJ2-3|TRBV6-5
ASRAGAGGPDTQY
>TRBJ1-2|TRBV29-1
SVYTGGAHGYT
>TRBJ1-1|TRBV9
ASSLGDGNTEAF
>TRBJ2-5|TRBV5-4
ASSPRTVLSPETQY